This T cell receptor beta chain was found in a study of blood T cells in healthy people across ages. In regard to this clonotype: As yet, its antigen is unknown. A read error may produce the germline difference seen at one junction end.

Study-level results: In these data, TCR beta diversity tracked strongly with naive T cell percentage.

Each donor was a healthy Caucasian individual from Russia, aged roughly 6 to 90. Next came a second PCR, run for roughly 6 to 11 cycles, which used a sample-barcoded 5' primer along with a J-beta primer mix. TCRdb re-analysed the 5' RACE reads in MiXCR, keeping a single row per CDR3 protein. This table has about 640,000 distinct CDR3 sequences, approximately 50% appearing once. This CDR3 region has 14 residues. CDR1 and CDR2 (germline): DFQATT, SNEGSKA (reference sequence). The rearrangement joins TRBV20-1 to TRBJ2-3, with TRBD2 matching over 9 bases. This receptor was obtained from a man aged 60 to 69 in good health. Sequenced sample: blood. The CDR3 coding sequence is TGCAGTGCGGGCCTAGCGGGAAGCACAGATACGCGGTATTTT. Its protein is CSAGLAGSTDTRYF.